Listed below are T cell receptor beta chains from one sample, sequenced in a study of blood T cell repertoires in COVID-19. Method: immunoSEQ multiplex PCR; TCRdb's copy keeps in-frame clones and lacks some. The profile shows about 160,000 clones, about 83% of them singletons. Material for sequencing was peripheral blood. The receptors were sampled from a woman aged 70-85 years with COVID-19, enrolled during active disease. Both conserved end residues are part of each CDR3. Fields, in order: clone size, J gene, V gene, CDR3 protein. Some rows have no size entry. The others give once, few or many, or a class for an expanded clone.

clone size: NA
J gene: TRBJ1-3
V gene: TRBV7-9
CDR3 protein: CASSFTGTSNTIYF

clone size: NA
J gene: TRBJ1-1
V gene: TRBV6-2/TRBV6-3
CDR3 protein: CASSDRGNTEAFF

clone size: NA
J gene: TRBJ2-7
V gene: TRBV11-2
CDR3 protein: CASSATGVSYEQYF

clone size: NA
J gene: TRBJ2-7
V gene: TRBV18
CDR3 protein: CASSPTLGGGGESYEQYF

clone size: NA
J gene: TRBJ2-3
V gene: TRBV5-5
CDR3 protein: CASSQSQRSTDTQYF

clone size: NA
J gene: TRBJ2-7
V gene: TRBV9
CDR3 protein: CASSVSSGDTYEQYF

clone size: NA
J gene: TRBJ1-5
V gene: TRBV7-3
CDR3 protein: CASSIDSNQPQHF

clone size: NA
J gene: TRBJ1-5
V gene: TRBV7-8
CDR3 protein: CASSSRGQNNQPQHF

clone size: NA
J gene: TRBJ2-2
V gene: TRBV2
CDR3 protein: CASRAPQGSVGPGELFF

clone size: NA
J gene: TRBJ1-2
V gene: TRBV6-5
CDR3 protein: CASRGQGAPNYGYTF

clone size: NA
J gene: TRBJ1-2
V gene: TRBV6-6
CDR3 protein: CASRTSGTGDYGYTF

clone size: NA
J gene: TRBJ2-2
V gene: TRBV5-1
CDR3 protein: CASSSGTQYTGELFF

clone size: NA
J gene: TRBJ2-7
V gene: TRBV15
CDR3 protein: CATSRDRPGLADEQYF

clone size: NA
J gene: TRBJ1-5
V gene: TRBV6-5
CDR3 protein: CASRDREWQPQHF

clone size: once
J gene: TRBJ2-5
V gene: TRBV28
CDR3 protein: CASRLAGIDLETQYF

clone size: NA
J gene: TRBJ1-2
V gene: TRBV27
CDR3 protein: CASSPAGTPNYGYTF

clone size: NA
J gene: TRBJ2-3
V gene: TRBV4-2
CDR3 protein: CASSQEGGRGTTDTQYF

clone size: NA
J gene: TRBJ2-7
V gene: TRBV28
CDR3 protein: CASSPPPGAGVYEQYF

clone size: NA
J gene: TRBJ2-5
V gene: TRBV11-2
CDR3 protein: CASSLATGRETQYF

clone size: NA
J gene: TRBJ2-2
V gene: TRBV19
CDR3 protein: CASRINKDRPNTGELFF

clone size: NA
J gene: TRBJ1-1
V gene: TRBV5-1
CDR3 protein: CASSLVPEGGPEAFF

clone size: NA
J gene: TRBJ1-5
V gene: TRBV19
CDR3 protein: CASGASNQPQHF

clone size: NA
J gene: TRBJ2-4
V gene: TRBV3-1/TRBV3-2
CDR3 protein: CASSLRGAGGPENIQYF

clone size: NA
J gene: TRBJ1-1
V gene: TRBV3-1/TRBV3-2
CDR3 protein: CASSPPSGGSAFF

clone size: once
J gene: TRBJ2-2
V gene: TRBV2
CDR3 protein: CASSVPGITGELFF

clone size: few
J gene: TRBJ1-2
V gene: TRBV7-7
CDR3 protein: CAVGEFGYTF

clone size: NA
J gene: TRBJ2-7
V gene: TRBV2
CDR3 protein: CASSRNDRGEQYF

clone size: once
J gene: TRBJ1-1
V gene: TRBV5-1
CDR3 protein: CASSNDRYTEAFF

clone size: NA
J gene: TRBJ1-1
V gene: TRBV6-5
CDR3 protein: CASSSPAGATEAFF

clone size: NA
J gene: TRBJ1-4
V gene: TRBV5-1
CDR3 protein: CASSLGAQVVGEKLFF

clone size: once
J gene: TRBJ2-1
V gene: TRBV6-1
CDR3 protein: CASSEAQGVYNEQFF

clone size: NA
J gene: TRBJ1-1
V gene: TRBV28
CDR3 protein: CASSFLRLNTEAFF

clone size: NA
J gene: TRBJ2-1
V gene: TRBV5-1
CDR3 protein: CASSSGKGSYNEQFF

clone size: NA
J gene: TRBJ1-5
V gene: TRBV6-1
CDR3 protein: CASSETPDRDQPQHF

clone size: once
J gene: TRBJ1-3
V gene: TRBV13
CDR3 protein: CASSNSGEVHGNTIYF

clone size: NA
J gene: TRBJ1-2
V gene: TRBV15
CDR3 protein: CATSKRAGGDYYGYTF

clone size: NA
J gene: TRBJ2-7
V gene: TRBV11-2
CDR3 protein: CASSYPPGQPYEQYF

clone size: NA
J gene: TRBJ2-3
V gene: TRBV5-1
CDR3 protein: CASSLGLATDTQYF

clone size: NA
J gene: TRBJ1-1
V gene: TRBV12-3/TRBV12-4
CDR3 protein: CASSFGQEAFF

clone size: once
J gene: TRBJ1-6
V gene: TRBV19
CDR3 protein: CASSDQGGSPLHF

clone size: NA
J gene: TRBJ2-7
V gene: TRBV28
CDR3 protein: CASSSGTGHYEQYF

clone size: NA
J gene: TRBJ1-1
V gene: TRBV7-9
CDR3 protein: CASTPTGNTEAFF

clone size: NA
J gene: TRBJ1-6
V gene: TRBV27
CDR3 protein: CASSRGTGHSPLHF

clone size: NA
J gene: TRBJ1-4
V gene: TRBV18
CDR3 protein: CASSLRDSSNEKLFF

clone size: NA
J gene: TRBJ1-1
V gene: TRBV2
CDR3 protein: CASSETMDRVMNTEAFF

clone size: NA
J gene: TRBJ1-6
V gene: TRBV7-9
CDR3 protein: CASTRLGGNSPLHF

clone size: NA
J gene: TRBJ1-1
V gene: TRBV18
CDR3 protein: CASSPSERPNTEAFF